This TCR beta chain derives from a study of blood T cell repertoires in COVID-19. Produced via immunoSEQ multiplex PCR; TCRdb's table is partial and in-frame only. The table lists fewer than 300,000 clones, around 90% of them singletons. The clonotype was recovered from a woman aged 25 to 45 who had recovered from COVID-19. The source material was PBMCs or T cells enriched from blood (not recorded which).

CDR3: CASSSLEGGSINEQFF. CDR3 DNA sequence: TGTGCCAGCAGCTCCCTCGAGGGCGGGAGTATCAATGAGCAGTTCTTC. This chain connects TRBV5-4 to TRBJ2-1, with 7 bases fitting TRBD2. Germline V gene lookup returns CDR1 SGHNT and CDR2 YYREEE (reference sequence). The CDR3 length is 16 residues. V lost 3 bases and J lost 6; bases outside the gene matches: 12.